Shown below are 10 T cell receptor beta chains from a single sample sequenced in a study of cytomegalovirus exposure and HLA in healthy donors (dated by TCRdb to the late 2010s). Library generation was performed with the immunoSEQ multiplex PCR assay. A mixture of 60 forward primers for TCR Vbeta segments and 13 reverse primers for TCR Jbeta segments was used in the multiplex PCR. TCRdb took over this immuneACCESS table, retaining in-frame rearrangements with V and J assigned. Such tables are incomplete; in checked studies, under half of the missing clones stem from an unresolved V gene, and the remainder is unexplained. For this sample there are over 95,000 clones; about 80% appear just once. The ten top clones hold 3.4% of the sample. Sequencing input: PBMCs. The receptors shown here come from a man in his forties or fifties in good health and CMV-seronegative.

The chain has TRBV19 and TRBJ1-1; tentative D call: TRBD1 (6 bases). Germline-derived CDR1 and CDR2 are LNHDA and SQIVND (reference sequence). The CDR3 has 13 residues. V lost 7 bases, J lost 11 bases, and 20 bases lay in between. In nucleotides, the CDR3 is TGTGCCAGTACCCTAGAAGAGGGGACAAAGGCTTTCTTT. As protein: CASTLEEGTKAFF.

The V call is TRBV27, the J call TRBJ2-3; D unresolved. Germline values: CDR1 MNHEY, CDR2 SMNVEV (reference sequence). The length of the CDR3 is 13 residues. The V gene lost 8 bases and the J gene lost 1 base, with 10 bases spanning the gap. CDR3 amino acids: CASRFAGTDTQYF. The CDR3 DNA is TGTGCCAGCCGCTTTGCAGGCACAGATACGCAGTATTTT.

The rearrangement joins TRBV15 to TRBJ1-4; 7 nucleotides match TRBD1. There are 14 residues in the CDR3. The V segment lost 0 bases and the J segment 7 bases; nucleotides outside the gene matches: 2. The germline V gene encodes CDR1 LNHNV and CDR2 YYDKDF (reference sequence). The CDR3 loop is CATSRDGTAEKLFF. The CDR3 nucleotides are TGTGCCACCAGCAGAGATGGGACAGCTGAAAAACTGTTTTTT.

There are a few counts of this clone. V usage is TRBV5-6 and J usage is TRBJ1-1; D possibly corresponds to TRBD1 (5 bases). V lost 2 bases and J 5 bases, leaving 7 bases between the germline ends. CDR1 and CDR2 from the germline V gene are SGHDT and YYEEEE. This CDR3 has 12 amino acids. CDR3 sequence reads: CASSLRGTEAFF. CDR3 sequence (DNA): TGTGCCAGCAGCTTACGGGGGACTGAAGCTTTCTTT.

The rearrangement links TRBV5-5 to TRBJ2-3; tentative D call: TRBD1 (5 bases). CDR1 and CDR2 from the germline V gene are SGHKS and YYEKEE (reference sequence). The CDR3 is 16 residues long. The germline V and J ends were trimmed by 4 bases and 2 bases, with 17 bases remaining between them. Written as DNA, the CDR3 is TGTGCCAGCAGCATCCGACAGAACACCCCCACAGATACGCAGTATTTT. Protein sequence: CASSIRQNTPTDTQYF.

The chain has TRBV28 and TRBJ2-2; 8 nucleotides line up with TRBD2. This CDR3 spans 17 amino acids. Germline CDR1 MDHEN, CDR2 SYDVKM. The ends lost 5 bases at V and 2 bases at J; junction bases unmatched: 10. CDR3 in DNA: TGTGCCAGCAGTAACCCCTTAGCGGGACTAAACACCGGGGAGCTGTTTTTT. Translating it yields CASSNPLAGLNTGELFF.

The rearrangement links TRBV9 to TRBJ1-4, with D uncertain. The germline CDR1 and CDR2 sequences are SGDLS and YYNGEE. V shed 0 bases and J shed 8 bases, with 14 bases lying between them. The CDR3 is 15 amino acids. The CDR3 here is CASSVDEGAGEKLFF. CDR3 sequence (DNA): TGTGCCAGCAGCGTAGACGAGGGCGCGGGAGAAAAACTGTTTTTT.

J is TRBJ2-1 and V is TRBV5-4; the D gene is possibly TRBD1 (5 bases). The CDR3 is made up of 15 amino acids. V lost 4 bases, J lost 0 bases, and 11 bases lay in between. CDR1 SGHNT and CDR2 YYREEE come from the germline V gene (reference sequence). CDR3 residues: CASSPPQVSYNEQFF. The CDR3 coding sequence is TGTGCCAGCAGCCCACCACAGGTCTCCTACAATGAGCAGTTCTTC. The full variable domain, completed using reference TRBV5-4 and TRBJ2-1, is ETGVTQSPTHLIKTRGQQVTLRCSSQSGHNTVSWYQQALGQGPQFIFQYYREEENGRGNFPPRFSGLQFPNYSSELNVNALELDDSALYLCASSPPQVSYNEQFFGPGTRLTVL.

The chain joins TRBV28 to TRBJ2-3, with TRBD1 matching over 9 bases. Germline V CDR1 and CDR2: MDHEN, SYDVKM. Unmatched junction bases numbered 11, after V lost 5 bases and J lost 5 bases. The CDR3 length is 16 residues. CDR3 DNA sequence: TGTGCCAGCAGTCCTGGGGACAGGGTGAGGATAGATACGCAGTATTTT. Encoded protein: CASSPGDRVRIDTQYF.

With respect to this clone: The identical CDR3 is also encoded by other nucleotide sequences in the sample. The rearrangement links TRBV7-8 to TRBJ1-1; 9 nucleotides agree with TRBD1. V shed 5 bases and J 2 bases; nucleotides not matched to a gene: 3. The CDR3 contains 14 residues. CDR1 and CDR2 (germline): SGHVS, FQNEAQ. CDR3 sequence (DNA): TGTGCCAGCAGCCGAACAGGGGGCAACACTGAAGCTTTCTTT. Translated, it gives CASSRTGGNTEAFF.